These T cell receptor beta chains were read from a single sample in a study of blood T cell repertoires in COVID-19. Using immunoSEQ multiplex PCR, the repertoire was profiled, and TCRdb retains in-frame clones only, with some absent. The sample has around 400,000 clones; more than 70% are singletons. Material for sequencing was peripheral blood. These receptors came from a man between 40 and 49 years old with acute or convalescent COVID-19. Each CDR3 is given with its conserved first and last residue. D genes are given only for firm matches. Clone size is shown for a subset of rows, as once, few, many or a class of expanded clone.

cdr3_length	clone_size	v_call	d_call	j_call	cdr3_aa	cdr3_nt
15	NA	TRBV7-8	NA	TRBJ2-5	CASSSQQGQGETQYF	TGTGCCAGCAGCTCCCAACAGGGCCAGGGGGAGACCCAGTACTTC
15	once	TRBV27	NA	TRBJ2-3	CASSSRLARTDTQYF	TGTGCCAGCAGTAGCCGTCTAGCGAGGACAGATACGCAGTATTTT
15	NA	TRBV3-1/TRBV3-2	NA	TRBJ2-7	CASSQFPLYSYEQYF	TGTGCCAGCAGCCAGTTTCCGCTCTACAGCTACGAGCAGTACTTC
15	NA	TRBV11-2	TRBD1	TRBJ1-1	CASSLTGGMNTEAFF	TGTGCCAGCAGCCTAACAGGGGGTATGAACACTGAAGCTTTCTTT
15	NA	TRBV28	NA	TRBJ1-6	CAIRRGSSYNSPLHF	TGTGCCATCCGGAGAGGGAGCTCCTATAATTCACCCCTCCACTTT
16	NA	TRBV4-1	TRBD1	TRBJ2-5	CASSPLRGQLKETQYF	TGCGCCAGCAGCCCCCTTAGGGGACAGCTTAAAGAGACCCAGTACTTC
17	NA	TRBV4-3	TRBD1	TRBJ2-3	CASSQDSGTGFRDTQYF	TGCGCCAGCAGCCAAGATTCTGGGACAGGGTTTCGAGATACGCAGTATTTT
13	once	TRBV19	NA	TRBJ1-1	CASSIGSGSEAFF	TGTGCCAGTAGTATAGGGTCGGGGTCTGAAGCTTTCTTT
13	NA	TRBV28	NA	TRBJ1-5	CASRTNRNQPQHF	TGTGCCAGCAGGACTAATCGCAATCAGCCCCAGCATTTT
14	NA	TRBV27	TRBD1	TRBJ1-2	CASSLFRGHPGYTF	TGTGCCAGCAGTTTATTCAGGGGGCATCCTGGCTACACCTTC
15	NA	TRBV7-6	NA	TRBJ2-3	CASSLVTQGTDTQYF	TGTGCCAGCAGCTTAGTTACACAGGGCACAGATACGCAGTATTTT
14	NA	TRBV3-1/TRBV3-2	TRBD2	TRBJ2-5	CASSQRGSTETQYF	TGTGCCAGCAGCCAGCGGGGGAGCACGGAGACCCAGTACTTC
14	NA	TRBV7-3	NA	TRBJ2-1	CASSPAGTANEQFF	TGTGCCAGCAGCCCCGCGGGGACAGCCAATGAGCAGTTCTTC
14	NA	TRBV27	NA	TRBJ1-2	CASSPLRETSGYTF	TGTGCCAGCAGTCCCCTTCGGGAGACTTCCGGCTACACCTTC
13	NA	TRBV3-1/TRBV3-2	NA	TRBJ2-5	CASSRFGQETQYF	TGTGCCAGCAGCCGATTCGGGCAAGAGACCCAGTACTTC
14	NA	TRBV9	NA	TRBJ1-3	CASSVLSRRDTIYF	TGTGCCAGCAGCGTTCTCTCACGCCGGGACACCATATATTTT
12	NA	TRBV30	NA	TRBJ2-5	CAWSEGIETQYF	TGTGCCTGGAGTGAGGGGATAGAGACCCAGTACTTC
16	NA	TRBV9	NA	TRBJ2-7	CASSATVGGGSYEQYF	TGTGCCAGCAGCGCTACGGTAGGCGGGGGCTCTTACGAGCAGTACTTC
14	NA	TRBV7-9	TRBD1	TRBJ1-3	CASSRQGWGNTIYF	TGTGCCAGCAGCAGACAGGGTTGGGGAAACACCATATATTTT